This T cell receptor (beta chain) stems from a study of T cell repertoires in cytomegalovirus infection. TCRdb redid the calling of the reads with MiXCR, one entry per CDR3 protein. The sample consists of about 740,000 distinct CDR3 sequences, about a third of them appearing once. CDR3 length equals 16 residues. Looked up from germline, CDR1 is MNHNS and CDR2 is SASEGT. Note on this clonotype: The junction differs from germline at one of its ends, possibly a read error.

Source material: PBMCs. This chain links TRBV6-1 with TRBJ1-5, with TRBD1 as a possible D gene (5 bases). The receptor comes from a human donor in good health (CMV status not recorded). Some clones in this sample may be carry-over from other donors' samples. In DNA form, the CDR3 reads TGTGCCAGCAGTGAAGCGCACGGGGGTTGGAATCATCCCCATCATTTT. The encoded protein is CASSEAHGGWNHPHHF.